The next 3 T cell receptor beta chains were all read from a single sample in a study of blood T cell repertoires in COVID-19. Data came from immunoSEQ multiplex PCR; TCRdb stores just in-frame clones and leaves some out. The repertoire holds some 320,000 clones, roughly 86% seen once, with 2.5% to 3.5% in the top ten. Sequencing was carried out using PBMCs or T cells enriched from blood (not recorded which). The source of these receptors is a woman aged 45-65 years who had been exposed to COVID-19.

In this sample, this clone turned up once. The chain joins TRBV28 to TRBJ1-1; D gene ambiguous. In germline, CDR1 is MDHEN, CDR2 SYDVKM. The CDR3 is 12 residues long. The V end was cut by 3 bases, the J end by 10 bases, with 12 bases between. The CDR3 nucleotides are TGTGCCAGCAGTTTTTCCCGGGGAAGAGCTTTCTTT. Amino acids: CASSFSRGRAFF.

The chain combines TRBV18 with TRBJ1-2; D remains ambiguous. This CDR3 has 16 amino acids. Trimming shortened V by 2 bases and J by 2 bases, and 15 bases separated the two germline ends. Germline V CDR1 and CDR2: KGHSH, LQKENI. CDR3 DNA: TGTGCCAGCTCACCATCCGGTCAACGCTCAAACTATGGCTACACCTTC. Its translation is CASSPSGQRSNYGYTF.

This sequence joins TRBV5-5 and TRBJ1-4, with D tentatively TRBD1 (6 bases). Germline V gene lookup returns CDR1 SGHKS and CDR2 YYEKEE (reference sequence). Trimming pared 3 bases from V and 3 bases from J, leaving 12 bases between. This CDR3 has 15 residues. The CDR3 sequence is CASSSGPGANEKLFF. CDR3 bases: TGTGCCAGCAGCTCAGGCCCAGGGGCTAATGAAAAACTGTTTTTT.